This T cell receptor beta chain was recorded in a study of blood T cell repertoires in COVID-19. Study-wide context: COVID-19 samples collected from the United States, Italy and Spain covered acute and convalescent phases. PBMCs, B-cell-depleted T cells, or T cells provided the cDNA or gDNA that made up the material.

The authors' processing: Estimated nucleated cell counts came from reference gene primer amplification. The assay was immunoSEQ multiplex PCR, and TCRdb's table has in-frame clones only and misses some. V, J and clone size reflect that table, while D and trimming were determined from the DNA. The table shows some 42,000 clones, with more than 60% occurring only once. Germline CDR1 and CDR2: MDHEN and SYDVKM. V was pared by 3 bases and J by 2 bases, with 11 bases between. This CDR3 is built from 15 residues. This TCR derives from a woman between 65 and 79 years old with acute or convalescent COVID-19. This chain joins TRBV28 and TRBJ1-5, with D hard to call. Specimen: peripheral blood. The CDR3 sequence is CASSFLKSGNQPQHF. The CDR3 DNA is TGTGCCAGCAGTTTCCTAAAGAGTGGCAATCAGCCCCAGCATTTT.